Each of the 4 T cell receptor beta chains below was sequenced from the same sample in a study of T cells in Graves' hyperthyroidism and ophthalmopathy (dated by TCRdb to between 2018 and 2021). To prepare the library, multiplex PCR was applied. The listed sequencing device is Illumina HiSeq 2000. The TCR beta CDR3 regions were amplified from the RNA transcripts. A first-round RT-PCR of the TCR CDR3 used the HTBI primer set with the Qiagen OneStep RT-PCR kit. TCRdb handled the public reads itself, with Q25 trimming in fastp and clone calling in MiXCR, and kept productive beta chains. Duplicate CDR3 protein sequences are folded into a single record with the most common DNA and genes. This sample comprises approximately 630,000 distinct CDR3 sequences, around 15% of them detected only once. The ten most abundant clones make up over 3.5% of the sample. Sequencing was done on a sample of blood. The receptors derive from a woman aged 30 to 39 with Graves' hyperthyroidism.

Many counts were recorded for this clonotype. CDR3 in DNA: TGTGCCAGCAGTTTAGTGGCTAGCGGCCGTTACAATGAGCAGTTCTTC. Its protein is CASSLVASGRYNEQFF. The rearrangement uses TRBV12-3 or TRBV12-4 and TRBJ2-1; 7 nucleotides align to TRBD2. Trimming removed 1 base from V and 4 bases from J; junction bases left unmatched: 7. This CDR3 contains 16 residues.

This clonotype turned up a few times. The chain is built from TRBV7-3 and TRBJ2-5; 13 bases agree with TRBD2. From germline, CDR1 is SGHTA and CDR2 FQGTGA. The trim removed 3 bases at V and 6 bases at J, leaving 7 bases unmatched. The CDR3 extends over 16 amino acids. The CDR3 spells CASSLTGTSGTQTQYF. The CDR3, as DNA: TGTGCCAGCAGCTTGACCGGGACTAGCGGGACGCAGACCCAGTACTTC.

With regard to this clonotype: The junction departs from the called germline gene at one end, perhaps through a read error. The chain couples TRBV5-1 to TRBJ2-1, with D tentatively TRBD2 (6 bases). The CDR3 has 18 residues. Per the germline V gene, CDR1 is SGHRS and CDR2 is YFSETQ. CDR3 loop: CASSPTSISPRIYNEQFF. CDR3 coding DNA: TGTGCCAGCAGTCCTACTAGCATCAGTCCCCGGATTTACAATGAGCAGTTCTTC.

The chain couples TRBV4-1 to TRBJ2-1; 12 nucleotides align to TRBD2. Losses at the gene ends were 0 bases for V and 8 bases for J; bases not matched to a gene: 5. Germline-derived CDR1 and CDR2 are MGHRA and YSYEKL. CDR3 size: 16 residues. As DNA, the CDR3 is TGCGCCAGCAGCCAAGATGTTCTAGCGGGAGGGTATGAGCAGTTCTTC. Its translation is CASSQDVLAGGYEQFF.